The 15 T cell receptor beta chains listed next were all sequenced from one sample in a study of CD8+ T cells in alopecia areata. Treatment noted: oral pan-JAK inhibitor, 5-10 mg twice daily. Following RNA extraction, reverse transcription yielded cDNA that acted as the sequencing template. Measured with immunoSEQ multiplex PCR; TCRdb has only the in-frame clones, and not every one. This table has 110,000 or so clones, roughly three fifths appearing once. The specimen was CD4+ T cells sorted from blood, collected at week 24, from a patient treated with tofacitinib. The receptors were sampled from a human donor with alopecia areata.

This clone was detected a few times. The rearrangement uses TRBV7-2 and TRBJ2-7; D gene uncertain. The CDR3 loop spans 12 amino acids. From germline, CDR1 is SGHTA and CDR2 FQGNSA. V lost 5 bases and J 4 bases, leaving 9 bases between the germline ends. The DNA for the CDR3 is TGTGCCAGCAGCATTAACAGTTACGAGCAGTACTTC. Protein: CASSINSYEQYF. Variable domain in full (rest from reference TRBV7-2 and TRBJ2-7): GAGVSQSPSNKVTEKGKDVELRCDPISGHTALYWYRQSLGQGLEFLIYFQGNSAPDKSGLPSDRFSAERTGGSVSTLTIQRTQQEDSAVYLCASSINSYEQYFGPGTRLTVT.

This chain connects TRBV30 to TRBJ2-3; maybe TRBD1 (7 bases). The germline V gene encodes CDR1 GTSNPN and CDR2 SVGIG (reference sequence). The CDR3 runs 14 residues. Trimming took 3 bases from V and 4 from J, leaving 14 bases between them. CDR3 sequence (DNA): TGTGCCTGGAGAGAGACAGGGACTTCAGATACGCAGTATTTT. The encoded protein is CAWRETGTSDTQYF.

DNA for the CDR3: TGTGCCTGGAGTGTACAGGCAGGGTTCAATCAGCCCCAGCATTTT. Translating it yields CAWSVQAGFNQPQHF. The rearrangement joins TRBV30 to TRBJ1-5; tentatively, D is TRBD1 (5 bases). V shed 0 bases and J shed 3 bases, with 12 bases lying between them. CDR1 GTSNPN and CDR2 SVGIG come from the germline V gene (reference sequence). The CDR3 is made up of 15 amino acids.

This clone was detected once. The V and J genes are TRBV18 and TRBJ2-7, with 10 bases identical to TRBD1. Germline V gene sequence: CDR1 KGHSH, CDR2 LQKENI. V shed 5 bases, J shed 2 bases, and the junction held 6 bases outside the gene matches. This CDR3 is built from 15 residues. CDR3 nucleotide sequence: TGTGCCAGCTCAACGACCGGGACAGGGGCCTACGAGCAGTACTTC. This codes for CASSTTGTGAYEQYF.

The V gene is TRBV29-1, the J gene TRBJ1-5; 10 bases map to TRBD1. Per the germline V gene, CDR1 is SQVTM and CDR2 is ANQGSEA. V lost 8 bases and J lost 7; bases outside the gene matches: 14. The CDR3 has 15 residues. Here the CDR3 DNA reads TGCAGCCTACCACGGGCCGACAGGGGGCTACAGCCCCAGCATTTT. This encodes CSLPRADRGLQPQHF.

This chain links TRBV15 with TRBJ1-1; 7 bases line up with TRBD1. After removal of 0 bases from V and 0 bases from J, the junction contained 7 bases not matched to a gene. The germline gives CDR1 LNHNV, CDR2 YYDKDF (reference sequence). The CDR3 length is 17 residues. This chain's CDR3 is CATSRDWGQLMNTEAFF. CDR3 DNA sequence: TGTGCCACCAGCAGAGATTGGGGACAGCTCATGAACACTGAAGCTTTCTTT.

This clone has only a few counts. The CDR3 loop reads CSGGQANEKLFF. CDR3 DNA sequence: TGCAGCGGTGGACAGGCTAATGAAAAACTGTTTTTT. The J gene is TRBJ1-4, the V gene TRBV29-1, with 7 bases fitting TRBD1. CDR3 length equals 12 residues. The ends lost 7 bases at V and 3 bases at J; junction bases unmatched: 2. Germline V gene lookup returns CDR1 SQVTM and CDR2 ANQGSEA.

This clone turned up a few times. The J gene is TRBJ2-7, the V gene TRBV6-5; 7 nucleotides line up with TRBD1. The germline V gene has CDR1 MNHEY and CDR2 SVGAGI. This CDR3 has 14 residues. V shed 2 bases and J 3 bases; nucleotides not matched to a gene: 4. In DNA form, the CDR3 reads TGTGCCAGCAGTTACAGTCGGACAGGCTACGAGCAGTACTTC. As protein: CASSYSRTGYEQYF.

V gene TRBV4-3 combines with J gene TRBJ2-2; D unresolved. The germline V and J ends were trimmed by 0 bases and 7 bases, with 18 bases remaining between them. CDR1 and CDR2 from the germline V gene are LGHNA and YSLEER. The CDR3 loop spans 17 amino acids. The chain's CDR3 is CASSQDWANPAGGELFF. Written as DNA, the CDR3 is TGCGCCAGCAGCCAAGATTGGGCAAATCCGGCTGGCGGGGAGCTGTTTTTT.

The chain couples TRBV29-1 to TRBJ2-3, with 10 bases lining up with TRBD1. The CDR3 loop spans 13 amino acids. CDR1 is SQVTM, CDR2 ANQGSEA, per germline. CDR3 amino acids: CTHAGQGEDTQYF. The CDR3 DNA reads as TGCACCCATGCAGGACAGGGGGAAGATACGCAGTATTTT.

This clone was observed a handful of times. V and J are TRBV5-4 and TRBJ2-1, with TRBD2 matching over 7 bases. V trimming: 1 base; J trimming: 10 bases; junction bases outside the gene matches: 5. The CDR3 extends over 13 amino acids. Germline lookup yields CDR1 SGHNT and CDR2 YYREEE (reference sequence). CDR3 sequence reads: CASSLRGDGEQFF. CDR3 sequence (DNA): TGTGCCAGCAGCTTGCGGGGGGATGGAGAGCAGTTCTTC. The full variable domain, with the rest looked up from reference TRBV5-4 and TRBJ2-1, is ETGVTQSPTHLIKTRGQQVTLRCSSQSGHNTVSWYQQALGQGPQFIFQYYREEENGRGNFPPRFSGLQFPNYSSELNVNALELDDSALYLCASSLRGDGEQFFGPGTRLTVL.

The V and J genes are TRBV5-1 and TRBJ2-2; unclear D gene. V was clipped by 2 bases and J by 1 base, with 6 bases between them. The germline gives CDR1 SGHRS, CDR2 YFSETQ. The CDR3 runs to 14 residues. CDR3 nucleotides: TGCGCCAGCAGCTTCAACTTGAACACCGGGGAGCTGTTTTTT. Protein sequence: CASSFNLNTGELFF.

The V and J genes are TRBV7-2 and TRBJ2-3; D may be TRBD2 (7 bases). The CDR3 spans 12 residues. V was cut by 7 bases and J by 14 bases, with 19 bases left in between. Germline CDR1 SGHTA, CDR2 FQGNSA. CDR3: CASTDGGGPPYF. Here the CDR3 DNA reads TGTGCCAGCACCGATGGGGGGGGGCCTCCGTATTTT.

The chain joins TRBV5-1 to TRBJ2-5; tentatively, D is TRBD1 or TRBD2 (5 bases each). This CDR3 is built from 14 residues. The V end was cut by 4 bases, the J end by 1 base, with 11 bases between. Germline-derived CDR1 and CDR2 are SGHRS and YFSETQ. CDR3 sequence reads: CASSGGRLQETQYF. CDR3 sequence (DNA): TGCGCCAGCAGCGGGGGACGGCTCCAAGAGACCCAGTACTTC.

This clone has a handful of counts. The chain employs TRBV30 and TRBJ1-6; no firm D call. This CDR3 is 15 amino acids long. Germline V gives CDR1 GTSNPN, CDR2 SVGIG (reference sequence). The germline V and J ends were trimmed by 7 bases and 0 bases, with 13 bases remaining between them. The CDR3 DNA sequence: TGTGCCTCCCTTGCTAGAAGCTCCTATAATTCACCCCTCCACTTT. Residues: CASLARSSYNSPLHF.